Listed here are 19 T cell receptor beta chains from one sample, sequenced in a study of T cell responses to AZD1222 COVID-19 vaccine. Some clones are missing from TCRdb's copy, which holds only in-frame ones; the method was immunoSEQ multiplex PCR. Of 92,000 or so clones in the sample, around 91% were seen once. The specimen comprised peripheral blood, sampled 28 days after the second AZD1222 dose. The receptors were gathered from an adult who received the AZD1222 COVID-19 vaccine.

This clone is a singleton in its sample. This chain links TRBV10-3 with TRBJ2-7; 12 positions match TRBD2. CDR3 length: 15 amino acids. Germline CDR1 is ENHRY and CDR2 is SYGVKD. Trimming cost V 3 bases and J 2 bases; bases outside gene matches: 2. The CDR3 loop is CAISDGLAGTYEQYF. The CDR3 DNA follows: TGTGCCATCAGTGACGGACTAGCGGGGACCTACGAGCAGTACTTC.

This clone was counted once. The genes are TRBV12-3 or TRBV12-4 and TRBJ2-1; D is unresolved. CDR3 length: 11 residues. Trimming removed 6 bases at V and 6 bases at J, with 6 bases between. Written as DNA, the CDR3 is TGTGCCAGCAGATACACCAATGAGCAGTTCTTC. Translating it yields CASRYTNEQFF.

The chain recombines TRBV5-5 with TRBJ2-7; D gene unclear. CDR1 is SGHKS, CDR2 YYEKEE, per germline (reference sequence). The V gene lost 3 bases and the J gene lost 3 bases, with 4 bases spanning the gap. The CDR3 contains 11 residues. In DNA form, the CDR3 reads TGTGCCAGCAGCTCTCTCTACGAGCAGTACTTC. Its translation is CASSSLYEQYF. The variable domain in full, with the rest retrieved from reference TRBV5-5 and TRBJ2-7, is DAGVTQSPTHLIKTRGQQVTLRCSPISGHKSVSWYQQVLGQGPQFIFQYYEKEERGRGNFPDRFSARQFPNYSSELNVNALLLGDSALYLCASSSLYEQYFGPGTRLTVT.

The V call is TRBV7-3, the J call TRBJ1-2, with D possibly TRBD1 on 6 matching bases. V was trimmed by 2 bases and J by 7 bases, leaving 11 bases between them. The CDR3 has 13 residues. CDR1 is SGHTA, CDR2 FQGTGA, per germline. The CDR3, as DNA: TGTGCCAGCAGCTTATTGGGGGCGGGTGGCTACACCTTC. This encodes CASSLLGAGGYTF. The complete variable domain, with remaining parts taken from reference TRBV7-3 and TRBJ1-2, reads GAGVSQTPSNKVTEKGKYVELRCDPISGHTALYWYRQSLGQGPEFLIYFQGTGAADDSGLPNDRFFAVRPEGSVSTLKIQRTERGDSAVYLCASSLLGAGGYTFGSGTRLTVV.

The rearrangement uses TRBV4-3 and TRBJ1-6, with D possibly TRBD1 on 6 matching bases. The CDR3 is 18 amino acids. Trimming took 0 bases from V and 3 from J, leaving 15 bases between them. CDR1 and CDR2 from the germline V gene are LGHNA and YSLEER. The CDR3: CASSQEIWEGDYNSPLHF. The CDR3 coding sequence is TGCGCCAGCAGCCAAGAAATATGGGAGGGGGACTATAATTCACCCCTCCACTTT.

This sequence joins TRBV11-3 and TRBJ2-7; 11 bases fit TRBD1. The germline gives CDR1 SGHNT, CDR2 YENEEA. The CDR3 extends over 14 amino acids. Trimming took 4 bases from V and 3 from J; bases not matched to a gene: 2. CDR3 DNA: TGTGCCAGCAGCTGGGGACAGGGGGGCTACGAGCAGTACTTC. This sequence encodes CASSWGQGGYEQYF.

Here the CDR3 reads CASREAMGEQYF. CDR3 in DNA: TGTGCCAGCAGGGAGGCCATGGGGGAGCAGTACTTC. The chain uses TRBV6-5 and TRBJ2-7; D is possibly TRBD2 (5 bases). The germline gives CDR1 MNHEY, CDR2 SVGAGI. This CDR3 is built from 12 residues. V lost 6 bases and J 7 bases, leaving 13 bases between the germline ends.

This chain connects TRBV6-2 or TRBV6-3 to TRBJ2-7; weak D call: TRBD1 (5 bases). V was pared by 6 bases and J by 6 bases, with 9 bases between. The CDR3 is 11 amino acids. Germline CDR1 is MNHEY and CDR2 is SVGEGT. This CDR3 reads CASSRRGEQYF. CDR3 in DNA: TGTGCCAGCAGCAGAAGGGGCGAGCAGTACTTC.

This clone was counted once. An end of the junction differs from the germline gene, which may be a read error. The chain employs TRBV6-5 and TRBJ1-1; D might be TRBD1 (5 bases). CDR1 and CDR2 from the germline V gene are MNHEY and SVGAGI. The CDR3 sequence is 13 residues long. This chain's CDR3 is CASIYQGWTEAFF. In DNA form, the CDR3 reads TGTGCCAGCATTTACCAGGGTTGGACTGAAGCTTTCTTT.

This rearrangement joins TRBV27 to TRBJ1-1; D not certain. The CDR3 totals 13 residues. V was shortened by 3 bases and J by 3 bases, with 8 bases between the two germline ends. From germline, CDR1 is MNHEY and CDR2 SMNVEV (reference sequence). The CDR3 DNA reads TGTGCCAGCAGTTTGCAAGGGTACACTGAAGCTTTCTTT. Translating it yields CASSLQGYTEAFF.

For the CDR3, the DNA is TGTGCCAGCAGCCCGTGGACTAGCGGGGGGGCCCGTTCAAATACGCAGTATTTT. This sequence encodes CASSPWTSGGARSNTQYF. The V call is TRBV13, the J call TRBJ2-3, with TRBD2 matching over 15 bases. The CDR3 has 18 residues. Germline CDR1 PRHDT, CDR2 FYEKMQ (reference sequence). J lost 7 bases, V lost 5 bases, and 13 bases had no gene match.

The gene calls are TRBV7-9 and TRBJ2-3; 10 bases align to TRBD2. Looked up from germline, CDR1 is SEHNR and CDR2 is FQNEAQ (reference sequence). V shed 0 bases, J shed 4 bases, and the junction held 4 bases outside the gene matches. The CDR3 sequence is 16 residues long. CDR3 DNA sequence: TGTGCCAGCAGCTTAGCGGGTAGCGGGGGGTCAGATACGCAGTATTTT. This gives the protein CASSLAGSGGSDTQYF.

The J gene is TRBJ1-5, the V gene TRBV10-3, with D perhaps TRBD1 (5 bases). Per germline, CDR1 ENHRY and CDR2 SYGVKD. V was trimmed by 1 base and J by 6 bases, leaving 7 bases between them. The CDR3 sequence is 13 residues long. CDR3 region: CAISEWGTQPQHF. In DNA, the CDR3 is TGTGCCATCAGTGAGTGGGGCACTCAGCCCCAGCATTTT.

The genes are TRBV28 and TRBJ1-5, with 9 bases fitting TRBD1. CDR3 size: 17 residues. V lost 5 bases to trimming and J lost 4 bases; unmatched junction nucleotides: 12. Germline V gene data show CDR1 as MDHEN and CDR2 as SYDVKM. Here the CDR3 reads CASSLDRDRDTNQPQHF. The CDR3 region has the DNA TGTGCCAGCAGTCTGGATAGGGACAGGGATACTAATCAGCCCCAGCATTTT. The full variable domain, with the rest looked up from reference TRBV28 and TRBJ1-5, is DVKVTQSSRYLVKRTGEKVFLECVQDMDHENMFWYRQDPGLGLRLIYFSYDVKMKEKGDIPEGYSVSREKKERFSLILESASTNQTSMYLCASSLDRDRDTNQPQHFGDGTRLSIL.

The genes are TRBV13 and TRBJ2-7, with a possible D match to TRBD1 (8 bases). CDR3 length: 15 amino acids. CDR1 is PRHDT and CDR2 is FYEKMQ in the germline V gene (reference sequence). The V gene lost 3 bases and the J gene lost 3 bases, with 15 bases spanning the gap. CDR3 sequence reads: CASSFGQGGLYEQYF. The CDR3 bases are TGTGCCAGCAGCTTCGGACAGGGAGGGCTCTACGAGCAGTACTTC.

The chain has TRBV10-3 and TRBJ1-2, with TRBD1 matching 7 bases. From germline, CDR1 is ENHRY and CDR2 SYGVKD. Trimming at V came to 6 bases and at J to 8 bases, leaving 6 bases not matched to a gene. This CDR3 spans 12 amino acids. The CDR3, as DNA: TGTGCCATCAGCGGACAGGCAGTCGGCTACACCTTC. Translating gives CAISGQAVGYTF.

V usage is TRBV19 and J usage is TRBJ1-2, with D maybe TRBD1 (6 bases). V lost 6 bases, J lost 4 bases, and 15 bases lay in between. This CDR3 is built from 14 residues. Looked up from germline, CDR1 is LNHDA and CDR2 is SQIVND (reference sequence). CDR3 amino acids: CASRPDGGPYGYTF. CDR3 DNA sequence: TGTGCCAGTAGACCCGACGGGGGCCCCTATGGCTACACCTTC. Full variable domain (rest looked up from reference TRBV19 and TRBJ1-2): DGGITQSPKYLFRKEGQNVTLSCEQNLNHDAMYWYRQDPGQGLRLIYYSQIVNDFQKGDIAEGYSVSREKKESFPLTVTSAQKNPTAFYLCASRPDGGPYGYTFGSGTRLTVV.

The V call is TRBV28, the J call TRBJ1-4, with unresolved D. Between the trimmed V and J ends, which lost 5 bases and 6 bases, there was a span of 13 bases. The length of the CDR3 is 14 residues. Germline CDR1 MDHEN, CDR2 SYDVKM. The CDR3, as DNA: TGTGCCAGCAGTCCGCAAGTCTACTATGAAAAACTGTTTTTT. Translating it yields CASSPQVYYEKLFF.

The CDR3 sequence: CASGRSETQYF. The DNA of the CDR3 is TGTGCCAGTGGGAGGTCAGAGACCCAGTACTTC. The chain is built from TRBV7-2 and TRBJ2-5; weak D call: TRBD2 (6 bases). The length of the CDR3 is 11 residues. Trimming shortened V by 9 bases and J by 4 bases, and 9 bases separated the two germline ends. Germline assignment: CDR1 SGHTA and CDR2 FQGNSA.